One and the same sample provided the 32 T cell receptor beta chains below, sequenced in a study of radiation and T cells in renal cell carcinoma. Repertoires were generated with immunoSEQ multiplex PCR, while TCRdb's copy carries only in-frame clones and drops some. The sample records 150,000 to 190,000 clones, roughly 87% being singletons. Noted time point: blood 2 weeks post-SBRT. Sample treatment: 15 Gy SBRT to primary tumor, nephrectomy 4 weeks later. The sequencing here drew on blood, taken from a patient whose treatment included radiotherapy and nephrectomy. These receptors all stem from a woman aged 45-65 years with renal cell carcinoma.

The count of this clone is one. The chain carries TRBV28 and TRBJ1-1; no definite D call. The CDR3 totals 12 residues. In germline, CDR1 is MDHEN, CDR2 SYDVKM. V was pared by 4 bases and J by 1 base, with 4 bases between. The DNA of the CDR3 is TGTGCCAGCAGTTCAGGGAACACTGAAGCTTTCTTT. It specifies CASSSGNTEAFF.

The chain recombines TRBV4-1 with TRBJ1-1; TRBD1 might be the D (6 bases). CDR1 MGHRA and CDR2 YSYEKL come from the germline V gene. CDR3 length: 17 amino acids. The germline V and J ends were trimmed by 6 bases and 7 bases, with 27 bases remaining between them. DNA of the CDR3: TGCGCCAGCAGTCCCCGGGACACGAGGTTGGGGAAGTTTGAAGCTTTCTTT. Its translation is CASSPRDTRLGKFEAFF.

For the CDR3, the DNA is TGTGCGTCGTGGGGTTTCTCTGGAAACACCATATATTTT. This sequence encodes CASWGFSGNTIYF. The rearrangement uses TRBV19 and TRBJ1-3; D is ambiguous. CDR3 length: 13 amino acids. CDR1 and CDR2 (germline): LNHDA, SQIVND (reference sequence).

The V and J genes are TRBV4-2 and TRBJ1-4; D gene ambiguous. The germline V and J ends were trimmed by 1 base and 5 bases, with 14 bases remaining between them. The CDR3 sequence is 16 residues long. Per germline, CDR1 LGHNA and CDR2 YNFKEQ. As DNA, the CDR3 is TGTGCCAGCAGCCAAGTTTGGGGTCAGGTAAATGAAAAACTGTTTTTT. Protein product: CASSQVWGQVNEKLFF.

The CDR3 DNA is TGTGCCAGCAGCTTGTTTGGGTCCTCCTACGAGCAGTACTTC. It specifies CASSLFGSSYEQYF. V is TRBV5-6 and J is TRBJ2-7, with unresolved D. Germline values: CDR1 SGHDT, CDR2 YYEEEE. The CDR3 contains 14 residues. Trimming stripped 1 base from V and 0 bases from J, with 8 bases between.

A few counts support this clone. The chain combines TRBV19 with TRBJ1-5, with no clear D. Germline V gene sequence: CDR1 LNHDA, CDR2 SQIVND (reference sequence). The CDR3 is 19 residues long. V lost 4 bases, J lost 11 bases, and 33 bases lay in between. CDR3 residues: CASSKGWRGPRVERAAQHF. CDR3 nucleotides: TGTGCCAGTAGTAAAGGTTGGCGTGGGCCTCGGGTAGAGAGGGCAGCCCAGCATTTT.

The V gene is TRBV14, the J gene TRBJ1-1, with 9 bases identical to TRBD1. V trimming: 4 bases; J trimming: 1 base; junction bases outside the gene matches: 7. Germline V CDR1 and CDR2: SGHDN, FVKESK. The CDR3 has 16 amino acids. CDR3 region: CASSRLQGARNTEAFF. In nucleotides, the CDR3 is TGTGCCAGCAGCCGATTACAGGGGGCGAGGAACACTGAAGCTTTCTTT.

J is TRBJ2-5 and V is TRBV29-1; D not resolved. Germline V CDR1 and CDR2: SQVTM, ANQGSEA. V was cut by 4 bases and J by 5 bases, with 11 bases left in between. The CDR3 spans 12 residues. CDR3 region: CSVGISPETQYF. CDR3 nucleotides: TGCAGCGTTGGCATTAGTCCGGAGACCCAGTACTTC.

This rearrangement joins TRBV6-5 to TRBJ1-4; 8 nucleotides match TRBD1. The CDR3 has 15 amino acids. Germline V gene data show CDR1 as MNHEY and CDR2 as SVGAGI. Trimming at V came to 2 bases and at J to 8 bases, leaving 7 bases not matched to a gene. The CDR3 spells CASSYLDRGREKLFF. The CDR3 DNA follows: TGTGCCAGCAGTTACCTCGACAGGGGACGCGAAAAACTGTTTTTT.

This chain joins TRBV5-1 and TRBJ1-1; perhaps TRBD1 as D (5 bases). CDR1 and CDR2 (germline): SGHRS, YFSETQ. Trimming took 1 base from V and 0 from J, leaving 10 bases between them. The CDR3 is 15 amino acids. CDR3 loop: CASSLSGGVNTEAFF. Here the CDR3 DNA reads TGCGCCAGCAGCTTGTCGGGAGGGGTGAACACTGAAGCTTTCTTT.

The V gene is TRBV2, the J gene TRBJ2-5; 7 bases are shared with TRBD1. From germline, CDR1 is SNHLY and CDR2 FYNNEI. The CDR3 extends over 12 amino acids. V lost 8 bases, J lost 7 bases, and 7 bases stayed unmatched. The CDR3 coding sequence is TGTGCCAGCGCCACAGGGGCGGGGACCCAGTACTTC. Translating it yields CASATGAGTQYF.

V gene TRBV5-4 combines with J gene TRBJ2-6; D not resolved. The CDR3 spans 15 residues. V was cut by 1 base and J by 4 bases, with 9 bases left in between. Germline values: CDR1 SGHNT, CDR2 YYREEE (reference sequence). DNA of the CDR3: TGTGCCAGCAGCTTGAGCTCTACAGGGGCCAACGTCCTGACTTTC. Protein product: CASSLSSTGANVLTF.

Here the CDR3 reads CASSPIPAYNEQFF. In nucleotides, the CDR3 is TGTGCCAGCAGTCCGATACCAGCCTACAATGAGCAGTTCTTC. V and J are TRBV6-1 and TRBJ2-1; D remains ambiguous. Germline V gene sequence: CDR1 MNHNS, CDR2 SASEGT. V gave up 5 bases and J gave up 2 bases, with 10 bases separating them. This CDR3 comprises 14 residues.

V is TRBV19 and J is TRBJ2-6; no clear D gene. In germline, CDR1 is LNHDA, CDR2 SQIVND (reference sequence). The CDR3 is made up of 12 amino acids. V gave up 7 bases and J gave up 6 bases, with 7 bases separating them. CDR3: CASTREANVLTF. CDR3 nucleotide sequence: TGTGCCAGTACCCGTGAGGCCAACGTCCTGACTTTC. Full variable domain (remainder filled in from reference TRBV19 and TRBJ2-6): DGGITQSPKYLFRKEGQNVTLSCEQNLNHDAMYWYRQDPGQGLRLIYYSQIVNDFQKGDIAEGYSVSREKKESFPLTVTSAQKNPTAFYLCASTREANVLTFGAGSRLTVL.

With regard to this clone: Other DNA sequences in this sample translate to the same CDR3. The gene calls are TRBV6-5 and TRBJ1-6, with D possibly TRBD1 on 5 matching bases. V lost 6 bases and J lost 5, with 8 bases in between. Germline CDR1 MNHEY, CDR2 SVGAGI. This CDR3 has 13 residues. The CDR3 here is CASRDRDNSPLHF. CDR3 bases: TGTGCCAGCAGAGACAGAGATAATTCACCCCTCCACTTT.

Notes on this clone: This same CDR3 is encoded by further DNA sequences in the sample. The chain's CDR3 is CASSLARQNTEAFF. CDR3 DNA: TGTGCCAGCAGCTTGGCACGGCAGAACACTGAAGCTTTCTTT. The chain is built from TRBV7-9 and TRBJ1-1; D not certain. With 3 bases removed from V and 1 base from J, the gap between germline ends came to 9 bases. The CDR3 extends over 14 amino acids. CDR1 and CDR2 from the germline V gene are SEHNR and FQNEAQ (reference sequence). The variable domain in full, completed from reference TRBV7-9 and TRBJ1-1, reads DTGVSQNPRHKITKRGQNVTFRCDPISEHNRLYWYRQTLGQGPEFLTYFQNEAQLEKSRLLSDRFSAERPKGSFSTLEIQRTEQGDSAMYLCASSLARQNTEAFFGQGTRLTVV.

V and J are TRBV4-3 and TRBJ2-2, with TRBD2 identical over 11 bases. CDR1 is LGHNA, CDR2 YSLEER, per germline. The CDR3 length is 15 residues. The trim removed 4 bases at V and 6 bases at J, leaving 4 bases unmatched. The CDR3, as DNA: TGCGCCAGCAGCCTGTTAGCGGGGGGGCCCGGGGAGCTGTTTTTT. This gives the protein CASSLLAGGPGELFF.

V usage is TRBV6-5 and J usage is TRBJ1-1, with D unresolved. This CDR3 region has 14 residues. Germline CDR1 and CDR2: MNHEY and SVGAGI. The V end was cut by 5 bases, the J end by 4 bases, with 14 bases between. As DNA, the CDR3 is TGTGCCAGCAGTAGAGGAGACCTGAGCACTGAAGCTTTCTTT. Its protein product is CASSRGDLSTEAFF.

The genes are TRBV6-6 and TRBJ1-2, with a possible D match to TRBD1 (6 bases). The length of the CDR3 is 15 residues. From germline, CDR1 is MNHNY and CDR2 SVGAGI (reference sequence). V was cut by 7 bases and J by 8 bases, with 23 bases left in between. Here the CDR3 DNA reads TGTGCCAGCATTGAGGGTAATGGACAGTCGCACGGCTACACCTTC. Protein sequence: CASIEGNGQSHGYTF.

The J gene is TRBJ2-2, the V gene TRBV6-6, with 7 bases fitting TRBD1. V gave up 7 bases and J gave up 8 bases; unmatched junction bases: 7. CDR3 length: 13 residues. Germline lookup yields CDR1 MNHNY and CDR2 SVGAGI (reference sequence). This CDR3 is CASNGPGGGELFF. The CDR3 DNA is TGTGCCAGCAATGGACCAGGGGGTGGGGAGCTGTTTTTT.

The CDR3 DNA reads as TGTGCCAGCAGCCAGGGGCTAGTCACAGATACGCAGTATTTT. This gives the protein CASSQGLVTDTQYF. The V gene is TRBV11-3, the J gene TRBJ2-3; D may be TRBD1 (6 bases). Germline lookup yields CDR1 SGHNT and CDR2 YENEEA. CDR3 size: 14 residues. V was clipped by 5 bases and J by 2 bases, with 11 bases between them.

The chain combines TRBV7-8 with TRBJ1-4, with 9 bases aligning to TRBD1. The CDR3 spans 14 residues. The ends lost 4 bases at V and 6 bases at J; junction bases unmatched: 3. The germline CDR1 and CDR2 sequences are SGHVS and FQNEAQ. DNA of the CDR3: TGTGCCAGCAGCTCTGGACAGGGGTATGAAAAACTGTTTTTT. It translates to CASSSGQGYEKLFF.

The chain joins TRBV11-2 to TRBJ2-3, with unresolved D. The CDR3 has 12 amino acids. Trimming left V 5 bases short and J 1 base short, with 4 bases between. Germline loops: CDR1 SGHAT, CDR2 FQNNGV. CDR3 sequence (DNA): TGTGCCAGCAGCCGCCGCACAGATACGCAGTATTTT. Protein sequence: CASSRRTDTQYF.

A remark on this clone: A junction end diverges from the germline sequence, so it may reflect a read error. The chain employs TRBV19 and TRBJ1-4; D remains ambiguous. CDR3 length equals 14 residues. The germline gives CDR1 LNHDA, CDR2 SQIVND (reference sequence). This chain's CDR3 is CASKKGATNEKLFF. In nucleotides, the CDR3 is TGTGCTAGTAAAAAAGGTGCAACTAATGAAAAACTGTTTTTT.

The CDR3 sequence: CASNSWQMETQYF. CDR3 coding DNA: TGTGCCAGTAATTCCTGGCAAATGGAGACCCAGTACTTC. V is TRBV19 and J is TRBJ2-5; no firm D call. Per the germline V gene, CDR1 is LNHDA and CDR2 is SQIVND (reference sequence). V was cut by 7 bases and J by 5 bases, with 14 bases left in between. The CDR3 loop spans 13 amino acids.

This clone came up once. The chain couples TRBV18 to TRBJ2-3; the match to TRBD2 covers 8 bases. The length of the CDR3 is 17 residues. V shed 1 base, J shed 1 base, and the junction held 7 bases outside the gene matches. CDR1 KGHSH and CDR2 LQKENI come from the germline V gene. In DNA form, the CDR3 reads TGTGCCAGCTCACCACTGGGCGGGGGGCCCGGCACAGATACGCAGTATTTT. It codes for CASSPLGGGPGTDTQYF. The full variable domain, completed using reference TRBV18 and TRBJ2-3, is NAGVMQNPRHLVRRRGQEARLRCSPMKGHSHVYWYRQLPEEGLKFMVYLQKENIIDESGMPKERFSAEFPKEGPSILRIQQVVRGDSAAYFCASSPLGGGPGTDTQYFGPGTRLTVL.

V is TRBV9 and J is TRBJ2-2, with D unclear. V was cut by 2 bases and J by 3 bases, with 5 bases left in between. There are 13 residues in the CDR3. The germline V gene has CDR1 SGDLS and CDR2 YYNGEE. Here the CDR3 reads CASSVSDTGELFF. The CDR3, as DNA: TGTGCCAGCAGCGTCTCTGACACCGGGGAGCTGTTTTTT.

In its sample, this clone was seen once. CDR3 amino acids: CASGAGGDAGANVLTF. The CDR3 DNA sequence: TGTGCCAGTGGAGCAGGGGGAGATGCTGGGGCCAACGTCCTGACTTTC. The chain employs TRBV19 and TRBJ2-6, with TRBD1 matching 7 bases. This CDR3 has 16 residues. With 8 bases clipped from V and 2 bases from J, the junction kept 9 bases outside the gene matches. Germline V gives CDR1 LNHDA, CDR2 SQIVND (reference sequence).

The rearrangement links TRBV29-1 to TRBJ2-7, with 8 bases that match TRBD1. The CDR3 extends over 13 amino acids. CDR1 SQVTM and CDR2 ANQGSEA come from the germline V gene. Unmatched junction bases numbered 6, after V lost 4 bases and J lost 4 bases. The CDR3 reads CSVARDRLYEQYF. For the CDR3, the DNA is TGCAGCGTTGCCCGGGACAGGCTATACGAGCAGTACTTC.

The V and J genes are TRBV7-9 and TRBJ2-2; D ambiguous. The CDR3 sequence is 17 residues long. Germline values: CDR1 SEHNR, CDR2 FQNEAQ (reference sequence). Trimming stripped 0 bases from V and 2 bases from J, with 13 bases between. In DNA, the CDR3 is TGTGCCAGCAGCTTAGCGCTTGAACTACTCAACACCGGGGAGCTGTTTTTT. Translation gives CASSLALELLNTGELFF.

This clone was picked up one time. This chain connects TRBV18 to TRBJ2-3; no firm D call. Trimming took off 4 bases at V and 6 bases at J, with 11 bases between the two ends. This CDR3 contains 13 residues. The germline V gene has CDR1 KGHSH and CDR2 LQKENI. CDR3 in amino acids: CASSLSLGDTQYF. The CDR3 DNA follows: TGTGCCAGCTCACTTTCCCTAGGGGATACGCAGTATTTT.

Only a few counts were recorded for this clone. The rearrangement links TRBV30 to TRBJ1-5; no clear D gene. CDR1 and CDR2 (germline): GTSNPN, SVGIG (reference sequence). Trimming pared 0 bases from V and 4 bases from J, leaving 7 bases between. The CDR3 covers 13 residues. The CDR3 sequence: CAWSVQRNQPQHF. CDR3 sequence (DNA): TGTGCCTGGAGTGTACAACGGAATCAGCCCCAGCATTTT.